These 20 T cell receptor beta chains were sequenced from one sample in a study of CD8+ T cells in alopecia areata. Extraction and reverse transcription of RNA yielded cDNA as the sequencing template. Some clones are missing from TCRdb's copy, which holds only in-frame ones; the method was immunoSEQ multiplex PCR. The sample shows 150,000 to 200,000 clones, 60% to 75% of them seen only once. The treatment here: oral pan-JAK inhibitor, 5-10 mg twice daily. The sequenced sample was CD4+ T cells sorted from blood, obtained at week 24, from a patient treated with tofacitinib. These receptors all come from a human donor with alopecia areata.

CDR3 nucleotide sequence: TGCGCCAGCAGTAATCCCTCGGGACAGGGCTTGACCCAGGGCTACGAGCAGTACTTC. Its protein product is CASSNPSGQGLTQGYEQYF. The chain employs TRBV23-1 and TRBJ2-7; TRBD1 agrees at 9 bases. TRBV23-1 belongs to the ORF category, with a function that is uncertain. Trimming at V came to 5 bases and at J to 3 bases, leaving 20 bases not matched to a gene. The length of the CDR3 is 19 residues.

This chain connects TRBV7-9 to TRBJ1-6; a weak D match, TRBD1 (5 bases). The CDR3 is made up of 12 amino acids. The V and J ends lost 2 bases and 13 bases respectively, with 9 bases between them. Germline V lookup: CDR1 SEHNR, CDR2 FQNEAQ (reference sequence). The CDR3 DNA follows: TGTGCCAGCAGCTTACAGCCAGGGCCCCTCCACTTT. Protein product: CASSLQPGPLHF.

With respect to this clone: At the DNA level, this CDR3 is encoded by other sequences in the same sample as well. This sequence joins TRBV19 and TRBJ2-5; D unresolved. CDR3 length: 10 amino acids. V dropped 8 bases and J dropped 5 bases, with 6 bases sitting between them. Germline loops: CDR1 LNHDA, CDR2 SQIVND (reference sequence). The CDR3 sequence: CASRGETQYF. The CDR3 bases are TGTGCCAGTCGCGGTGAGACCCAGTACTTC.

The rearrangement joins TRBV29-1 to TRBJ1-1; 8 bases fit TRBD1. This CDR3 has 12 residues. The germline V gene has CDR1 SQVTM and CDR2 ANQGSEA. V lost 6 bases to trimming and J lost 3 bases; unmatched junction nucleotides: 3. The CDR3 DNA reads TGCAGCGTCCGACAGGGGTACACTGAAGCTTTCTTT. Translation: CSVRQGYTEAFF.

The chain recombines TRBV4-1 with TRBJ1-2; D not certain. Trimming took 0 bases from V and 3 from J, leaving 17 bases between them. Germline CDR1 MGHRA, CDR2 YSYEKL. The CDR3 is made up of 17 amino acids. The CDR3 protein is CASSQDVEGLRYYGYTF. The DNA of the CDR3 is TGCGCCAGCAGCCAAGATGTTGAGGGATTAAGGTACTATGGCTACACCTTC.

V usage is TRBV2 and J usage is TRBJ1-6; D is possibly TRBD1 (5 bases). The germline gives CDR1 SNHLY, CDR2 FYNNEI. The CDR3 is 13 residues long. Trimming pared 4 bases from V and 13 bases from J, leaving 14 bases between. The CDR3 loop is CASSAGTVGPLHF. DNA for the CDR3: TGTGCCAGCAGTGCGGGGACGGTCGGGCCCCTCCACTTT.

The CDR3 sequence is CASSYSTLYGYTF. The CDR3 DNA reads as TGTGCCAGCAGTTACTCGACCCTCTATGGCTACACCTTC. V and J are TRBV6-5 and TRBJ1-2; no clear D gene. The germline gives CDR1 MNHEY, CDR2 SVGAGI. V dropped 0 bases and J dropped 4 bases, with 6 bases sitting between them. CDR3 size: 13 residues.

The genes are TRBV29-1 and TRBJ1-3; 8 nucleotides line up with TRBD1. The V gene end was trimmed by 6 bases and the J gene end by 4 bases; junction bases not matched to a gene: 8. The CDR3 spans 14 residues. CDR1 and CDR2 (germline): SQVTM, ANQGSEA. The CDR3 loop is CSVMDRVAGNTIYF. Written as DNA, the CDR3 is TGCAGCGTCATGGACAGGGTAGCGGGAAACACCATATATTTT.

As to this clone: Other DNA sequences within the sample encode an identical CDR3. The chain recombines TRBV5-1 with TRBJ2-5; D is undetermined. There are 11 residues in the CDR3. Between the trimmed V and J ends, which lost 1 base and 5 bases, there was a span of 3 bases. Germline CDR1 is SGHRS and CDR2 is YFSETQ. The DNA of the CDR3 is TGCGCCAGCAGCTTGATGGAGACCCAGTACTTC. It codes for CASSLMETQYF.

V is TRBV19 and J is TRBJ2-1; the D is unclear. Trimming removed 6 bases from V and 4 bases from J, with 10 bases in between. CDR3 length: 13 residues. Germline V lookup: CDR1 LNHDA, CDR2 SQIVND (reference sequence). The DNA for the CDR3 is TGTGCCAGTAGGAGTCCAGCTTACAATGAGCAGTTCTTC. Its translation: CASRSPAYNEQFF.

Written as DNA, the CDR3 is TGTGCCAGCAGTGAAGGGGGCAGGGGGCTTCTTGATTCACCCCTCCACTTT. This encodes CASSEGGRGLLDSPLHF. This chain links TRBV25-1 with TRBJ1-6, with 8 positions matching TRBD1. V lost 2 bases and J lost 8; bases outside the gene matches: 11. The germline V gene has CDR1 MGHDK and CDR2 SYGVNS. This CDR3 comprises 17 residues.

The V and J genes are TRBV4-1 and TRBJ2-3, with D possibly matching TRBD2 (5 bases). V lost 3 bases, J lost 0 bases, and 13 bases lay in between. This CDR3 has 16 amino acids. Germline CDR1 reads MGHRA; CDR2 reads YSYEKL. Here the CDR3 reads CASSQASPLSTDTQYF. The CDR3, as DNA: TGCGCCAGCAGCCAGGCTAGCCCGCTAAGCACAGATACGCAGTATTTT.

CDR3 in DNA: TGTGCCAGCAGCCAAGAGGCAGGGCACCAAAATCAGCCCCAGCATTTT. It specifies CASSQEAGHQNQPQHF. This rearrangement joins TRBV4-2 to TRBJ1-5; weak D call: TRBD1 (5 bases). The V gene lost 0 bases and the J gene lost 4 bases, with 13 bases spanning the gap. The CDR3 is 16 residues long. Germline CDR1 reads LGHNA; CDR2 reads YNFKEQ.

This CDR3 is CAWGRHEKLFF. The CDR3 DNA reads as TGTGCCTGGGGCCGACATGAAAAACTGTTTTTT. The chain recombines TRBV30 with TRBJ1-4; D gene ambiguous. The V end was cut by 5 bases, the J end by 6 bases, with 7 bases between. This CDR3 region has 11 residues. Germline V gene lookup returns CDR1 GTSNPN and CDR2 SVGIG (reference sequence).

This clone was seen a handful of times. J is TRBJ2-1 and V is TRBV5-1, with TRBD2 matching over 7 bases. The CDR3 has 16 amino acids. V gave up 0 bases and J gave up 0 bases; unmatched junction bases: 3. CDR1 is SGHRS, CDR2 YFSETQ, per germline. The CDR3 loop is CASSLVGGYSYNEQFF. The CDR3 nucleotides read TGCGCCAGCAGCTTGGTCGGGGGGTACTCCTACAATGAGCAGTTCTTC.

The V call is TRBV6-1, the J call TRBJ1-1; 7 bases are shared with TRBD1. Germline values: CDR1 MNHNS, CDR2 SASEGT. J lost 5 bases, V lost 3 bases, and 6 bases had no gene match. CDR3 length equals 14 residues. CDR3 in DNA: TGTGCCAGCAGTGATTCCAGGGGGGATACTGAAGCTTTCTTT. It translates to CASSDSRGDTEAFF.

The chain employs TRBV29-1 and TRBJ1-2, with D possibly TRBD1 on 5 matching bases. The germline CDR1 and CDR2 sequences are SQVTM and ANQGSEA. Deletions cut 6 bases from V and 6 bases from J, with 14 bases between. The CDR3 consists of 12 residues. DNA for the CDR3: TGCAGCGTCTCAGACAGCCATGATGGCTACACCTTC. This encodes CSVSDSHDGYTF.

The rearrangement joins TRBV10-3 to TRBJ2-1, with 9 bases matching TRBD1. Trimming took 3 bases from V and 6 from J; bases not matched to a gene: 9. In germline, CDR1 is ENHRY, CDR2 SYGVKD. The CDR3 totals 16 residues. CDR3 in amino acids: CAISEGGGQGVNEQFF. The CDR3, as DNA: TGTGCCATCAGTGAAGGGGGGGGACAGGGTGTCAATGAGCAGTTCTTC.

The chain joins TRBV5-1 to TRBJ2-5, with a possible D match to TRBD2 (6 bases). V gave up 4 bases and J gave up 2 bases, with 9 bases separating them. Looked up from germline, CDR1 is SGHRS and CDR2 is YFSETQ. This CDR3 comprises 13 residues. In nucleotides, the CDR3 is TGCGCCAGCAGCGACGGGACTCAAGAGACCCAGTACTTC. Protein product: CASSDGTQETQYF.

This rearrangement joins TRBV29-1 to TRBJ2-2, with 15 bases matching TRBD2. Trimming cost V 4 bases and J 6 bases; bases outside gene matches: 6. CDR1 and CDR2 from the germline V gene are SQVTM and ANQGSEA. This CDR3 region has 16 residues. CDR3 amino acids: CSVVQGTSGGSGELFF. Here the CDR3 DNA reads TGCAGCGTTGTTCAGGGGACTAGCGGGGGGTCCGGGGAGCTGTTTTTT.